This T cell receptor (beta chain) was profiled in a study of T-cell reconstitution after alpha-beta-depleted transplantation in children. Unique molecular identifiers were built into the TCRbeta library. MiXCR, run by TCRdb on the PCR reads, gives a single entry per CDR3 protein. The table has some 300,000 distinct CDR3 sequences, 6% to 10% seen once. Per the germline V gene, CDR1 is SGHRS and CDR2 is YFSETQ. V was cut by 0 bases and J by 8 bases, with 15 bases left in between. CDR3 length equals 15 residues. Ten or more counts support this clonotype. What it binds is not known. Whole-study results and caveats: Reports say that about two months after transplant, the alpha-beta T cells came out of several hundred graft clones that had expanded. Newly produced T cells mostly accounted for T-cell counts and diversity one year post-transplant. There were some patients whose high TCRbeta diversity at day 60 came from surviving recipient T cells and thymic progenitors.

The sequence was obtained from a female patient aged 2-9 years who had a stem cell transplant for Fanconi anemia, so the T cells may come from the graft donor. The chain uses TRBV5-1 and TRBJ1-3, with a weak D call TRBD1 (6 bases). The starting material was peripheral blood, obtained 360 days after TCRalphabeta/CD19-depleted stem cell transplant. The DNA for the CDR3 is TGCGCCAGCAGCTTGGCCGGGGGACAACCAGACACCATATATTTT. Its protein product is CASSLAGGQPDTIYF.